One and the same sample provided the 26 T cell receptor beta chains below, sequenced in a study of stem cell transplantation in POMP-related autoinflammatory disease. The data were produced by immunoSEQ multiplex PCR, yet TCRdb's version contains in-frame clones alone and is incomplete. The table records some 9,900 clones, about four fifths of them present only once. The sample in question was CD4+ T cells from PBMCs, obtained after stem cell transplantation. These receptors came from a human patient with POMP-related autoinflammation and immune dysregulation (PRAID). Some T cells may be provided by the graft donor.

The CDR3, as DNA: TGTGCCACCAGCAGAGAACTAGCGGCCACAGATACGCAGTATTTT. Protein: CATSRELAATDTQYF. The chain couples TRBV15 to TRBJ2-3, with 8 nucleotides matching TRBD2. Unmatched junction bases numbered 1, after V lost 0 bases and J lost 2 bases. CDR1 and CDR2 (germline): LNHNV, YYDKDF (reference sequence). The CDR3 has 15 amino acids. Based on the CDR3 plus reference TRBV15 and TRBJ2-3, the full variable domain is DAMVIQNPRYQVTQFGKPVTLSCSQTLNHNVMYWYQQKSSQAPKLLFHYYDKDFNNEADTPDNFQSRRPNTSFCFLDIRSPGLGDTAMYLCATSRELAATDTQYFGPGTRLTVL.

In this sample, this clone turned up a few times. The gene calls are TRBV19 and TRBJ1-2; 9 bases match TRBD1. The CDR3 extends over 15 amino acids. V was pared by 7 bases and J by 3 bases, with 9 bases of the junction left unmatched. Looked up from germline, CDR1 is LNHDA and CDR2 is SQIVND (reference sequence). Written as DNA, the CDR3 is TGTGCCAGTAAAAGTAAGGGGACAGGGTACTATGGCTACACCTTC. This translates into CASKSKGTGYYGYTF.

The rearrangement uses TRBV3-1 (or the pseudogene TRBV3-2) and TRBJ2-1; 8 bases fit TRBD2. Per germline, CDR1 LGHDT and CDR2 YNNKEL (reference sequence). The CDR3 length is 13 residues. J was trimmed by 12 bases and V by 7 bases; bases with no gene match: 11. The CDR3 coding sequence is TGTGCCAGCACTCTCGGGGGGGGCGGAGGGCAGTTCTTC. This codes for CASTLGGGGGQFF.

The chain carries TRBV19 and TRBJ2-3, with TRBD2 matching 9 bases. CDR1 is LNHDA and CDR2 is SQIVND in the germline V gene (reference sequence). The CDR3 contains 16 residues. The J segment lost 5 bases and the V segment lost 6 bases, leaving 12 bases of the junction unmatched. The CDR3 reads CASRANAAGGGDTQYF. Here the CDR3 DNA reads TGTGCCAGTAGGGCCAACGCAGCGGGAGGTGGAGATACGCAGTATTTT.

This clone is a singleton in its sample. This rearrangement joins TRBV3-1 (or the pseudogene TRBV3-2) to TRBJ2-1, with TRBD2 identical over 7 bases. This CDR3 region has 18 residues. V lost 0 bases to trimming and J lost 3 bases; unmatched junction nucleotides: 11. CDR1 LGHDT and CDR2 YNNKEL come from the germline V gene (reference sequence). The CDR3 DNA sequence: TGTGCCAGCAGCCAAGAGCGCACTGCTAAGCGGGACTACAATGAGCAGTTCTTC. It is translated as CASSQERTAKRDYNEQFF.

The chain couples TRBV14 to TRBJ2-1, with a possible D match to TRBD1 (5 bases). The CDR3 is 14 residues long. The ends were cut back, 5 bases at V and 9 bases at J, with 17 bases in the middle. Germline CDR1 and CDR2: SGHDN and FVKESK. The CDR3 coding sequence is TGTGCCAGCAGCTCAAGCAGCTTTAGGGGTGAGCAGTTCTTC. Residues: CASSSSSFRGEQFF.

The chain has TRBV5-1 and TRBJ1-1; D gene uncertain. The CDR3 consists of 15 residues. The V gene's germline CDR1 is SGHRS and CDR2 YFSETQ. Trimming removed 4 bases at V and 0 bases at J, with 13 bases between. CDR3 DNA: TGCGCCAGCAGCCGGGCACGTCACATGAACACTGAAGCTTTCTTT. This translates into CASSRARHMNTEAFF.

J is TRBJ2-7 and V is TRBV18, with D possibly matching TRBD2 (6 bases). Germline-derived CDR1 and CDR2 are KGHSH and LQKENI. V was shortened by 5 bases and J by 4 bases, with 12 bases between the two germline ends. CDR3 length: 13 residues. The CDR3 sequence: CASSSGTDYEQYF. As DNA, the CDR3 is TGTGCCAGCTCATCAGGGACTGATTACGAGCAGTACTTC.

V and J are TRBV6-5 and TRBJ1-5, with 9 bases aligning to TRBD1. V shed 7 bases, J shed 6 bases, and the junction held 7 bases outside the gene matches. The CDR3 contains 14 residues. Germline lookup yields CDR1 MNHEY and CDR2 SVGAGI. For the CDR3, the DNA is TGTGCCAGCATTTTACAGGGGGCGGCTCAGCCCCAGCATTTT. Translated: CASILQGAAQPQHF.

The chain recombines TRBV7-2 with TRBJ2-3, with D maybe TRBD2 (6 bases). Trimming stripped 5 bases from V and 3 bases from J, with 9 bases between. From germline, CDR1 is SGHTA and CDR2 FQGNSA. The CDR3 runs 13 residues. The chain's CDR3 is CASSRDFTDTQYF. The CDR3 DNA sequence: TGTGCCAGCAGCCGGGACTTTACAGATACGCAGTATTTT.

The V gene is TRBV12-3 or TRBV12-4, the J gene TRBJ1-2; D is ambiguous. V was cut by 5 bases and J by 3 bases, with 7 bases left in between. The CDR3 totals 12 residues. The CDR3 bases are TGTGCCAGCAGTCAGACCCACTATGGCTACACCTTC. Translating gives CASSQTHYGYTF.

This clone appeared once. This sequence joins TRBV7-2 and TRBJ2-5; possibly TRBD1 for D (5 bases). V dropped 6 bases and J dropped 5 bases, with 19 bases sitting between them. The V gene's germline CDR1 is SGHTA and CDR2 FQGNSA. The CDR3 contains 15 residues. Written as DNA, the CDR3 is TGTGCCAGCAGTTCCAGGGCAGGGCCTCGGGAGACCCAGTACTTC. This translates into CASSSRAGPRETQYF.

The chain combines TRBV14 with TRBJ2-7, with no clear D. CDR1 and CDR2 from the germline V gene are SGHDN and FVKESK. The CDR3 is made up of 16 amino acids. V was cut by 1 base and J by 5 bases, with 18 bases left in between. The CDR3 sequence is CASSQVWRSDLDEQYF. The CDR3 nucleotides are TGTGCCAGCAGCCAAGTTTGGCGGAGCGATCTGGACGAGCAGTACTTC.

The chain carries TRBV5-8 and TRBJ2-3; tentatively, D is TRBD2 (5 bases). The CDR3 covers 15 residues. Germline V lookup: CDR1 SGHTS, CDR2 YDEGEE. The V gene lost 6 bases and the J gene lost 5 bases, with 19 bases spanning the gap. As DNA, the CDR3 is TGTGCCAGCATGCCGGGCGTGCGTGCGGGAGATACGCAGTATTTT. Translation gives CASMPGVRAGDTQYF.

This chain uses TRBV30 with TRBJ2-7, with D perhaps matching TRBD2 (5 bases). Trimming cost V 0 bases and J 3 bases, with 12 bases left between them. Germline V gene lookup returns CDR1 GTSNPN and CDR2 SVGIG (reference sequence). This CDR3 has 14 residues. The CDR3 DNA is TGTGCCTGGAGTGTACCCAGCGGAGTCTACGAGCAGTACTTC. Its translation: CAWSVPSGVYEQYF.

The rearrangement links TRBV28 to TRBJ2-7; the match to TRBD2 covers 10 bases. The CDR3 runs to 16 residues. From germline, CDR1 is MDHEN and CDR2 SYDVKM. V shed 1 base and J 1 base; nucleotides not matched to a gene: 4. The CDR3: CASSLSSSGSSYEQYF. Here the CDR3 DNA reads TGTGCCAGCAGTTTATCCTCTAGCGGGAGTTCCTACGAGCAGTACTTC.

The chain couples TRBV6-5 to TRBJ2-5; D possibly matches TRBD1 or TRBD2 (6 bases each). CDR1 is MNHEY and CDR2 is SVGAGI in the germline V gene. There are 16 residues in the CDR3. Trimming pared 0 bases from V and 5 bases from J, leaving 16 bases between. The DNA for the CDR3 is TGTGCCAGCAGTTACTCGATATCGGGGGCTAAGGAGACCCAGTACTTC. Protein: CASSYSISGAKETQYF.

J is TRBJ1-1 and V is TRBV28; D may be TRBD1 (5 bases). The V gene lost 3 bases and the J gene lost 8 bases, with 13 bases spanning the gap. The CDR3 extends over 13 amino acids. CDR1 MDHEN and CDR2 SYDVKM come from the germline V gene. CDR3 loop: CASSFSGSPEAFF. The CDR3 DNA reads as TGTGCCAGCAGTTTCTCAGGGTCCCCGGAAGCTTTCTTT.

V and J are TRBV9 and TRBJ2-7, with 9 nucleotides matching TRBD2. Unmatched junction bases numbered 7, after V lost 2 bases and J lost 7 bases. Germline CDR1 SGDLS, CDR2 YYNGEE. The CDR3 length is 14 residues. The CDR3 sequence is CASSVGLAGREQYF. CDR3 bases: TGTGCCAGCAGCGTGGGTCTAGCGGGGAGGGAGCAGTACTTC.

The rearrangement uses TRBV5-1 and TRBJ2-5; D unclear. Trimming removed 2 bases from V and 0 bases from J, with 11 bases in between. The length of the CDR3 is 15 residues. Germline values: CDR1 SGHRS, CDR2 YFSETQ. CDR3 protein: CASSFESAYQETQYF. The DNA for the CDR3 is TGCGCCAGCAGCTTCGAGTCGGCGTACCAAGAGACCCAGTACTTC.

V and J are TRBV4-2 and TRBJ2-7; 10 bases are a match to TRBD1. The CDR3 runs to 14 residues. The germline V gene has CDR1 LGHNA and CDR2 YNFKEQ. V lost 5 bases and J lost 6; bases outside the gene matches: 7. The CDR3, as DNA: TGTGCCAGCAGCGCGGGACAGGGGCTAAGCGAGCAGTACTTC. This encodes CASSAGQGLSEQYF.

V gene TRBV3-1 (or the pseudogene TRBV3-2) combines with J gene TRBJ2-3; 12 positions agree with TRBD2. The CDR3 totals 17 residues. With 3 bases clipped from V and 4 bases from J, the junction kept 8 bases outside the gene matches. Germline loops: CDR1 LGHDT, CDR2 YNNKEL (reference sequence). The CDR3 is CASSHLASGRAADTQYF. CDR3 sequence (DNA): TGTGCCAGCAGCCATTTGGCTAGCGGGAGGGCCGCAGATACGCAGTATTTT.

The gene calls are TRBV20-1 and TRBJ1-5, with D unclear. CDR1 DFQATT and CDR2 SNEGSKA come from the germline V gene (reference sequence). The V end lost 3 bases, the J end lost 3 bases, and 6 bases lay between the germline ends. The CDR3 spans 12 residues. CDR3 nucleotide sequence: TGCAGTGCTAGTAGAGTCAATCAGCCCCAGCATTTT. Translating gives CSASRVNQPQHF.

V is TRBV6-5 and J is TRBJ2-5; D may be TRBD1 (6 bases). CDR3 length: 13 amino acids. Trimming left V 4 bases short and J 5 bases short, with 11 bases between. In germline, CDR1 is MNHEY, CDR2 SVGAGI. The CDR3 protein is CASSLGHAETQYF. The CDR3 region has the DNA TGTGCCAGCAGTTTGGGACATGCGGAGACCCAGTACTTC.

The CDR3 region has the DNA TGTGCCAGCTCCCCCAAGGAAGGGGGTGAAGCTTTCTTT. It yields the protein CASSPKEGGEAFF. The chain combines TRBV18 with TRBJ1-1; TRBD1 might be the D (6 bases). Trimming removed 6 bases at V and 7 bases at J, with 15 bases between. CDR1 is KGHSH, CDR2 LQKENI, per germline. CDR3 length: 13 amino acids.

The gene calls are TRBV14 and TRBJ2-5; TRBD2 agrees at 9 bases. J lost 4 bases, V lost 2 bases, and 11 bases had no gene match. The CDR3 has 17 residues. Per the germline V gene, CDR1 is SGHDN and CDR2 is FVKESK. The CDR3 loop reads CASSQWGLAGAGETQYF. In DNA form, the CDR3 reads TGTGCCAGCAGCCAATGGGGATTAGCGGGAGCCGGAGAGACCCAGTACTTC.